The sequence of this T cell receptor beta chain was determined in a study of shared clonotypes between healthy human individuals. Findings of the study overall: The study generally estimated greater richness for naive than memory subsets.

There are a few counts of this clone. Its matching antigen is unknown. Other DNA sequences in the sample encode the same CDR3. Sequencing was performed with immunoSEQ multiplex PCR; in TCRdb, only in-frame clones are kept and a portion is missing. Counted here are 850,000 to 1,100,000 clones, 70% to 80% occurring once; the ten biggest clones make up roughly 0.83%. The germline V gene has CDR1 SGHRS and CDR2 YFSETQ. Germline trimming cut 5 bases from V and 4 bases from J; bases unmatched to any gene: 5. This CDR3 region has 13 residues. Only Caucasian adults living in Nashville, Tennessee served as donors. CD4+ cells underwent separation, giving CD45RA+ naive and CD45RA-negative memory subsets.

This chain connects TRBV5-1 to TRBJ2-5, with TRBD1 identical over 7 bases. This TCR was sampled from a man between 18 and 29 years old in good health. Some clones in this sample may be carry-over from other donors' samples. The sample consisted of memory CD4+ T cells from PBMCs. This sample's subset: CD45RA-negative fraction. DNA for the CDR3: TGCGCCAGCAGTCTGACAGGGATAGAGACCCAGTACTTC. Its translation is CASSLTGIETQYF.